The table lists the clone carrying this T cell receptor (beta chain) with a count of one. Antigen specificity is unknown. These data come from a study of CD8 T cells in ankylosing spondylitis. The study's findings and limits: Blood of patients with ankylosing spondylitis appeared to be characterized by a TCR beta motif of fewer than 10 highly homologous variants. Reports say disease-linked clones showed up significantly more in matched ankylosing spondylitis synovial fluid.

Each CDR3 protein is one row after TCRdb ran MiXCR on the 5' RACE reads. Seen here are approximately 550,000 distinct CDR3 sequences, about 13% observed once, and the top ten hold around 7%. The CDR3 is 11 residues long. Deletions cut 8 bases from V and 3 bases from J, with 11 bases between. Germline CDR1 and CDR2: DFQATT and SNEGSKA (reference sequence). What was sequenced was blood, either unsorted or a sorted T cell fraction (not recorded which). The sequence was collected from a male donor with ankylosing spondylitis. The rearrangement joins TRBV20-1 to TRBJ2-7; D may be TRBD1 or TRBD2 (5 bases each). The CDR3 DNA reads TGCAGTCCTACTAGGGGCTACGAGCAGTACTTC. Encoded protein: CSPTRGYEQYF.